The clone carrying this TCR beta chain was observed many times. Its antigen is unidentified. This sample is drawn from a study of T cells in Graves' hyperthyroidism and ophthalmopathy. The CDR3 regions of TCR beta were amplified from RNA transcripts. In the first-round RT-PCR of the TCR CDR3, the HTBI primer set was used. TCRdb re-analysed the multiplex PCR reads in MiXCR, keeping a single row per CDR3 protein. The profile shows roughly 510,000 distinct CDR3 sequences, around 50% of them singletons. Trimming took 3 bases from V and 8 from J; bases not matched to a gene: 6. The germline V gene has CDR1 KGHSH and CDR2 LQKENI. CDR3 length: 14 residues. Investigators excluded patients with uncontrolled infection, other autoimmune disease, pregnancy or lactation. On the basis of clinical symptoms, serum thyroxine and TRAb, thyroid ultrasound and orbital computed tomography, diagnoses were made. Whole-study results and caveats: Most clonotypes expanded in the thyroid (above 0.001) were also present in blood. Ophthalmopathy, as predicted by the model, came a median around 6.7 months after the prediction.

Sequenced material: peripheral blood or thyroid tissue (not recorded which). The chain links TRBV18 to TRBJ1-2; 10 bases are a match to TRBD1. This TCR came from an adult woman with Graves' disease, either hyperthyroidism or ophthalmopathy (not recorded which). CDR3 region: CASSPTGTGDGYTF. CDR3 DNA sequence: TGTGCCAGCTCACCCACCGGGACAGGGGACGGCTACACCTTC.